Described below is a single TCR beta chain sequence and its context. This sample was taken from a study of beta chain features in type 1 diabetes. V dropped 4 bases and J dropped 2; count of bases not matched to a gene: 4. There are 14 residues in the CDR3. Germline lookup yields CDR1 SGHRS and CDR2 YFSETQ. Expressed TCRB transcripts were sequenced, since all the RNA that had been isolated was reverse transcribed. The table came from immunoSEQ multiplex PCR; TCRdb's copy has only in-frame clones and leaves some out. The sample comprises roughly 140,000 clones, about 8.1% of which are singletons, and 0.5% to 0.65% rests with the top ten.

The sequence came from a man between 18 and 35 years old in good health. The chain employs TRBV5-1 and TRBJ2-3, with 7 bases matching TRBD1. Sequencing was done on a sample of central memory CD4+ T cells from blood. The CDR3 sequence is CASSGQATTDTQYF. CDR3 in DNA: TGCGCCAGCAGCGGACAGGCAACCACAGATACGCAGTATTTT.